This is a list of T cell receptor beta chains from one sample in a study of blood T cell repertoires in COVID-19. Clones were read by immunoSEQ multiplex PCR, and TCRdb kept only the in-frame ones, dropping some. Here the sample spans 650,000 to 800,000 clones, approximately 90% being singletons. The sequenced material came from peripheral blood. The receptors shown here come from a woman under 30 with acute or convalescent COVID-19. CDR3s include the opening cysteine and the closing phenylalanine or tryptophan. The D gene is left open where the match is weak. Clone sizes are given selectively: once, few, many, or a class where the clone is expanded.

j_gene,abundance,d_gene,v_gene,CDR3nt,CDR3aa
TRBJ1-1,NA,NA,TRBV30,TGTGCCTGGAGGGGGGGTTGGGAAGCTTTCTTT,CAWRGGWEAFF
TRBJ2-2,NA,TRBD1,TRBV5-4,TGTGCCAGCAGCTTGGAGTTTCCCCGGGACAGGCTTAACACCGGGGAGCTGTTTTTT,CASSLEFPRDRLNTGELFF
TRBJ2-5,NA,TRBD1,TRBV7-9,TGTGCCAGCAGCCTCCCATCGGACAGGGGGCTGTCAGAGACCCAGTACTTC,CASSLPSDRGLSETQYF
TRBJ1-2,few,NA,TRBV7-9,TGTGCCAGCAGCTTAGGTGAAGCCCTAAACTATGGCTACACCTTC,CASSLGEALNYGYTF
TRBJ1-1,NA,NA,TRBV29-1,TGCAGCGTTGGGGAGACTGAAGCTTTCTTT,CSVGETEAFF
TRBJ2-1,NA,NA,TRBV3-1/TRBV3-2,TGTGCCAGCAGCCATAACAGCGTCATCTGGCCCCAGATCGGGGTATACAATGAGCAGTTCTTC,CASSHNSVIWPQIGVYNEQFF
TRBJ2-1,few,TRBD2,TRBV6-4,TGTGCCAGCAGTGACGGGGGGGACGGTAGAGAGCAGTTCTTC,CASSDGGDGREQFF
TRBJ1-2,NA,TRBD1,TRBV10-3,TGTGCCATCAGTGAGGGGACAGGGTGGAACTATGGCTACACCTTC,CAISEGTGWNYGYTF
TRBJ2-7,once,TRBD1,TRBV5-6,TGTGCCAGCAGCCTTCGACAGGGCTTCCACGAGCAGTACTTC,CASSLRQGFHEQYF
TRBJ1-1,NA,NA,TRBV27,TGTGCCAGCAGTCCGACAGTCAACACTGAAGCTTTCTTT,CASSPTVNTEAFF
TRBJ2-2,NA,NA,TRBV5-1,TGCGCCAGCAGCTTGTCCCCAGGGTGGGGTGATACCGGGGAGCTGTTTTTT,CASSLSPGWGDTGELFF
TRBJ1-1,NA,TRBD1,TRBV4-3,TGCGCCAGCAGCCACACAGGGGGCGCGAACACTGAAGCTTTCTTT,CASSHTGGANTEAFF
TRBJ1-5,few,NA,TRBV6-6,TGTGCCAGCAGTTACGAGGCAGGGTATCAGCCCCAGCATTTT,CASSYEAGYQPQHF